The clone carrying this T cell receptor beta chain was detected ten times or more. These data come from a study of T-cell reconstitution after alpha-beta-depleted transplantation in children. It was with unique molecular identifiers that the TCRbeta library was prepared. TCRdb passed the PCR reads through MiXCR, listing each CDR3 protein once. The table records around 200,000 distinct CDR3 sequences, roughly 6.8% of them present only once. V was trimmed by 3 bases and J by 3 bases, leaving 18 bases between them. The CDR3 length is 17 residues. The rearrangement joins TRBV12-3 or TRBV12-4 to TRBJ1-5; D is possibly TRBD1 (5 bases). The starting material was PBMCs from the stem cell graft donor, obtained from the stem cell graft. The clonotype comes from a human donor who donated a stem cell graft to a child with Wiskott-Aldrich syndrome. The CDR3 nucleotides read TGTGCCAGCAGTTTCCAGGGATCTTCTCCAGTCAATCAGCCCCAGCATTTT. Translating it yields CASSFQGSSPVNQPQHF.